This is a list of T cell receptor beta chains from one sample in a study of cytomegalovirus exposure and HLA in healthy donors. Sequenced by immunoSEQ multiplex PCR; TCRdb stores in-frame clones only, minus some. The sample consists of some 130,000 clones, nearly 90% of them appearing once. What was sequenced was PBMCs. These receptors all come from a woman between 18 and 30 years old in good health and CMV-seronegative. Each CDR3 is given without its conserved first and last residue. The order of the fields is J gene, V gene, CDR3 protein.

>TRBJ1-5|TRBV15
ATSRDLGDQPQH
>TRBJ2-1|TRBV6-1
ASKAGVSYNEQF
>TRBJ2-7|TRBV10-3
AIEQGGEQY
>TRBJ1-5|TRBV6-6
ASRWTGVNQPQH
>TRBJ1-3|TRBV25-1
ASTHGATIY
>TRBJ1-2|TRBV12-2
ASRLYYNLRGYT
>TRBJ1-2|TRBV7-8
ASSLETGLYGYT
>TRBJ1-2|TRBV7-9
ASTGGGAYGYT
>TRBJ1-4|TRBV27
ASSPRLRVGEKLF
>TRBJ2-1|TRBV19
ASSTRQFFDEQF
>TRBJ2-1|TRBV5-1
ASSLAYGGPSYNEQF
>TRBJ1-2|TRBV5-1
ASSAGQGSFGYT
>TRBJ2-2|TRBV5-1
ASSLESSGGELF
>TRBJ2-1|TRBV7-3
ASSPMGQGAYNEQF
>TRBJ1-1|TRBV6-5
ASSYSRQGHTEAF
>TRBJ1-1|TRBV19
ASSSLSNTEAF
>TRBJ1-5|TRBV19
ASSPGYSQPQH
>TRBJ1-2|TRBV6-5
ASWRGGNNYGYT
>TRBJ2-3|TRBV7-9
ASSLSRVSDTQY
>TRBJ1-2|TRBV10-3
AISEGKGGGYT
>TRBJ2-1|TRBV6-1
ASSGQSYNEQF
>TRBJ2-5|TRBV11-2
ASSPLRETQY
>TRBJ1-5|TRBV14
ASSQEDQGSGSNQPQH
>TRBJ2-5|TRBV4-1
ASSRSHMETQY
>TRBJ1-3|TRBV6-1
ASSEQDSGNTIY
>TRBJ2-7|TRBV9
ASSVNRGLGEQY
>TRBJ2-5|TRBV6-5
ASSYSAGGETQY
>TRBJ2-7|TRBV5-1
ASSFESYEQY
>TRBJ2-6|TRBV5-1
ASSLDSSGANVLT
>TRBJ1-5|TRBV25-1
ASSSSDRGSQPQH